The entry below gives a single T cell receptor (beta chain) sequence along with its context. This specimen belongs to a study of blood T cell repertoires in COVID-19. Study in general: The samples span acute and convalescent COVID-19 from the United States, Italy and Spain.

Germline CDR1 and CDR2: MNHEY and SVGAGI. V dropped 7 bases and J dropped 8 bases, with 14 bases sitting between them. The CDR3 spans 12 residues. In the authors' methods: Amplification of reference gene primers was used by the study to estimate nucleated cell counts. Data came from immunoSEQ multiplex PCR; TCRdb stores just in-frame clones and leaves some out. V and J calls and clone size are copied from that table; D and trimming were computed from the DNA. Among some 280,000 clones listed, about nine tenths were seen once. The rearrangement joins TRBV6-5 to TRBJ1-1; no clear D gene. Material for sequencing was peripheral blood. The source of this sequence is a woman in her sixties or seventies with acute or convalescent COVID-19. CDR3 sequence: CASNTVNAEAFF. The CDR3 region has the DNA TGTGCCAGCAATACCGTGAACGCGGAAGCTTTCTTT.